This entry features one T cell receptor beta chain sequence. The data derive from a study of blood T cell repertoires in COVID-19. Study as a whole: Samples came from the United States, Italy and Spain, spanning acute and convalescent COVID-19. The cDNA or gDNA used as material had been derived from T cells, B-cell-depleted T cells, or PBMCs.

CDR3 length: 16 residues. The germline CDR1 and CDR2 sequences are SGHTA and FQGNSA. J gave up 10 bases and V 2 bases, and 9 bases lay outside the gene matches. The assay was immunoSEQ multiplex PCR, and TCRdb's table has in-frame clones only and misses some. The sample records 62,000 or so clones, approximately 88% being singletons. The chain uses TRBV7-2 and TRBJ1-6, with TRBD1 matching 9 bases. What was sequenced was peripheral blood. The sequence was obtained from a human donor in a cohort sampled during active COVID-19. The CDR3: CASSLRFGTGNSPLHF. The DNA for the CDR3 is TGTGCCAGCAGCTTAAGGTTCGGGACAGGGAACTCACCCCTCCACTTT.